Shown below are 10 T cell receptor beta chains from a single sample sequenced in a study of beta chain features in type 1 diabetes (dated by TCRdb to the late 2010s). Receptors were amplified or captured by the immunoSEQ multiplex PCR assay. The entire isolated RNA was reverse transcribed using the High Capacity cDNA Reverse Transcription Kit, and thus expressed TCRB transcripts were sequenced. What TCRdb holds here is the immuneACCESS table cut down to in-frame rearrangements. Part of the clones is not present; checked against another copy, under half of the missing clones reflect an unresolved V gene, and the others are unexplained. Present in this sample are 250,000 to 350,000 clones, around 15% of which were seen just once. Under 8.5% of the sample goes to the ten largest clones. The sequencing input was central memory CD4+ T cells from blood. Receptors originate from a man aged 25-45 years in good health.

There are a few counts of this clone. V is TRBV29-1 and J is TRBJ2-3; tentative D call: TRBD2 (5 bases). The CDR3 is 11 residues long. Germline V gene lookup returns CDR1 SQVTM and CDR2 ANQGSEA. The germline V and J ends were trimmed by 7 bases and 5 bases, with 10 bases remaining between them. The CDR3 loop reads CSGKLGDTQYF. The CDR3 DNA is TGCAGCGGCAAACTAGGAGATACGCAGTATTTT.

This CDR3 is CASSGGGLVSEQYV. CDR3 coding DNA: TGCGCCAGCAGTGGAGGGGGGTTGGTAAGCGAGCAGTACGTC. The chain joins TRBV23-1 to TRBJ2-7, with D perhaps given as TRBD1 or TRBD2 (6 bases each). TRBV23-1 counts as an open reading frame of uncertain function. V was trimmed by 5 bases and J by 6 bases, leaving 17 bases between them. The CDR3 runs 14 residues.

This clone was counted only a few times. The chain recombines TRBV6-5 with TRBJ1-1; D is undetermined. There are 14 residues in the CDR3. Germline assignment: CDR1 MNHEY and CDR2 SVGAGI. The V end lost 2 bases, the J end lost 2 bases, and 9 bases lay between the germline ends. CDR3 coding DNA: TGTGCCAGCAGTTACGGTTTCGCAAACACTGAAGCTTTCTTT. Translation gives CASSYGFANTEAFF.

This chain joins TRBV29-1 and TRBJ2-3; D gene unclear. V lost 7 bases and J lost 5, with 1 base in between. CDR3 length: 8 amino acids. Germline CDR1 reads SQVTM; CDR2 reads ANQGSEA. The CDR3 DNA is TGCAGCGAAGATACGCAGTATTTT. Translation: CSEDTQYF.

This rearrangement joins TRBV5-1 to TRBJ2-7; D tentatively reads TRBD1 or TRBD2 (5 bases each). CDR3 length equals 15 residues. CDR1 and CDR2 (germline): SGHRS, YFSETQ. V was clipped by 4 bases and J by 7 bases, with 21 bases between them. This CDR3 reads CASSPPGPSTVEQYF. The CDR3 nucleotides are TGCGCCAGCAGCCCCCCGGGACCGAGTACGGTAGAGCAGTACTTC.

This clone was seen repeatedly, ten times or more. This chain uses TRBV2 with TRBJ1-3; D might be TRBD1 (5 bases). Looked up from germline, CDR1 is SNHLY and CDR2 is FYNNEI. CDR3 size: 14 residues. V was trimmed by 5 bases and J by 4 bases, leaving 12 bases between them. CDR3 sequence reads: CASSPGRTGNTIYF. For the CDR3, the DNA is TGTGCCAGCAGTCCGGGACGGACGGGAAACACCATATATTTT.

This clone was observed a handful of times. The V call is TRBV7-6, the J call TRBJ2-3, with D unresolved. Trimming shortened V by 3 bases and J by 5 bases, and 9 bases separated the two germline ends. The CDR3 loop spans 13 amino acids. Germline CDR1 and CDR2: SGHVS and FNYEAQ. CDR3: CASSFRTGDTQYF. In nucleotides, the CDR3 is TGTGCCAGCAGCTTTAGGACCGGAGATACGCAGTATTTT. The whole variable domain, remainder taken from reference TRBV7-6 and TRBJ2-3, is GAGVSQSPRYKVTKRGQDVALRCDPISGHVSLYWYRQALGQGPEFLTYFNYEAQQDKSGLPNDRFSAERPEGSISTLTIQRTEQRDSAMYRCASSFRTGDTQYFGPGTRLTVL.

This clone was observed a handful of times. This chain joins TRBV18 and TRBJ2-1; D is undetermined. The V gene's germline CDR1 is KGHSH and CDR2 LQKENI. The length of the CDR3 is 12 residues. The germline V and J ends were trimmed by 0 bases and 8 bases, with 5 bases remaining between them. The chain's CDR3 is CASSPPGDEQFF. The CDR3 DNA reads TGTGCCAGCTCACCACCGGGCGATGAGCAGTTCTTC.

This rearrangement joins TRBV4-1 to TRBJ2-3; D is uncertain. This CDR3 spans 15 amino acids. Germline V gene sequence: CDR1 MGHRA, CDR2 YSYEKL. Trimming left V 2 bases short and J 0 bases short, with 9 bases between. CDR3 loop: CASSQSASSTDTQYF. The CDR3 DNA is TGCGCCAGCAGCCAAAGTGCTTCTAGCACAGATACGCAGTATTTT.

To note about this clone: The sample has other DNA sequences that encode this CDR3 too. The chain has TRBV11-3 and TRBJ2-1; D perhaps matches TRBD1 (5 bases). Germline loops: CDR1 SGHNT, CDR2 YENEEA. Trimming took 3 bases from V and 1 from J, leaving 7 bases between them. The CDR3 length is 14 residues. CDR3 nucleotides: TGTGCCAGCAGCTTCGACAGTTCCTACAATGAGCAGTTCTTC. Protein sequence: CASSFDSSYNEQFF.